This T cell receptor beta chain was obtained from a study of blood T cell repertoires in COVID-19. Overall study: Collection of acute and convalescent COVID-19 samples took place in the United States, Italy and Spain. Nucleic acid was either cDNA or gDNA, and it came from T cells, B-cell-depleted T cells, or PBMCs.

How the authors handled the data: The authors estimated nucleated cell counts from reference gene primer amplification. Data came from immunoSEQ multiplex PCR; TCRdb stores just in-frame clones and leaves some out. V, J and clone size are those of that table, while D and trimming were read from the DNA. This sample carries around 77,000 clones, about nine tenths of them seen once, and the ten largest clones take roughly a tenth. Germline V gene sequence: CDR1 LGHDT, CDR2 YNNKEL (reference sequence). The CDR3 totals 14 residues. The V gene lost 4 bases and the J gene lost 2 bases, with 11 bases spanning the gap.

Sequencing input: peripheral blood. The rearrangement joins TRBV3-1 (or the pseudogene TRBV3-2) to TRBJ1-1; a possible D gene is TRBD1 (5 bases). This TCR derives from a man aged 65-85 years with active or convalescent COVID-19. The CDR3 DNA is TGTGCCAGCAGCCGAGCCGGGACTAACACTGAAGCTTTCTTT. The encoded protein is CASSRAGTNTEAFF.